This T cell receptor beta chain was profiled in a study of blood T cell repertoires in COVID-19 (dated by TCRdb to about 2020). Some background on the complete study: Recovered participants in ImmuneRACE Cohort 3 were defined as having two consecutive negative NP/OP PCR tests, clearance from a healthcare professional, or resolution of symptoms. Samples covering the acute and convalescent phases of COVID-19 were provided by collaborators in the United States, Italy and Spain. The sample metadata nearly always contained a de-identified subject ID, COVID-19 status, age in years and sex. The material from the prospective study consisted of cDNA or gDNA derived from T cells, B-cell-depleted T cells, or PBMCs. Subjects who had been exposed to COVID-19, were actively infected with it, or had recovered from it provided the deeply sampled blood TCRbeta repertoires that made up the dataset. A freely available public database, intended as a resource for researchers studying the immune response to SARS-CoV-2, is where the repertoires were released. Where HLA class I and class II types were available, the types were taken from metadata supplied by the sample provider, not from assay-based typing. Samples came from the ongoing ImmuneRACE study (first 160 participants) plus 1,254 subjects from 6 global collaborators.

In the prospective study, participants were 18 to 89 years old, resided in about two dozen geographic areas of the United States, and were enrolled through a virtual design. In the prospective study, cohorts were assigned on the basis of participant-reported clinical history obtained from a screening survey and a study questionnaire. In the prospective study, whole blood, serum and a nasopharyngeal or oropharyngeal swab were collected from each participant by mobile phlebotomists. Additional blood draws and questionnaires over an approximately two-month period could optionally be provided by prospective study participants. Before DNA extraction, blood samples from the prospective study were shipped at room temperature or frozen. TCRbeta CDR3 regions were amplified from genomic DNA using the immunoSEQ Assay, a bias-controlled multiplex PCR. Turning to the authors' computational methods: Nucleated cell counts per sample were estimated from amplification of reference gene primers within the assay. To quantify the absolute abundance of each unique TCRbeta CDR3 rearrangement, sequence reads were collapsed and filtered. Productive Simpson clonality was computed per sample as the square root of Simpson's diversity index over productive rearrangements. TCRdb retrieved this table from immuneACCESS and kept in-frame rearrangements only. Not all clones are present; in checked studies, unresolved V genes account for under half, and no reason is known for the remainder. Clonal size and the V and J genes are those of that table, whereas D and trimming came from the DNA. This sample gives a few hundred thousand clones in total; approximately 89% of them show up just once. Together, the top ten hold around 1.9% of the sample.

CDR1 SGHRS and CDR2 YFSETQ are derived from the germline V gene. From cysteine to phenylalanine, the CDR3 is 14 amino acids long. Here the CDR3 DNA is all that survives: 42 bases in frame from base 1. The junction carries 8 bases between V and J, which are trimmed by 1 base and 1 base respectively. For this clone: It lacks a known antigen. Base qualities are not at hand, and no much larger clone is one base apart.

The research as a whole found: How much clinical and demographic metadata was included differed by source and by participant, and the metadata was provided uncurated.

This receptor chain uses TRBV5-1 and TRBJ1-1, with the D gene uncertain. Sequencing was done on a sample of PBMCs or T cells enriched from blood (not recorded which). This clonotype originated in a man in his forties in a cohort exposed to, infected with or recovered from COVID-19 (not recorded which). The DNA sequence reads TGCGCCAGCAGCTTGCCCTCAGGGAACACTGAAGCTTTCTTT. Its amino acids are CASSLPSGNTEAFF.